This T cell receptor beta chain was sequenced during a study of shared T cell receptors in the human thymus. In germline, CDR1 is MNHEY, CDR2 SMNVEV (reference sequence). The length of the CDR3 is 13 residues. Trimming removed 5 bases from V and 5 bases from J, with 13 bases in between. Measured with immunoSEQ multiplex PCR; TCRdb has only the in-frame clones, and not every one. This sample has about 660,000 clones, with approximately 88% found just once. The same sample was also studied in work on human thymus T cells. From that second work: Donation was from healthy Finnish infants who were having corrective surgery that addressed congenital heart defects. Resected material from corrective heart surgery provided the thymus tissue analysed. The related literature has documented a marked overlap of thymic repertoires among unrelated individuals.

Source material: thymocytes. The origin of this receptor is a boy less than two years old with a congenital heart defect. The rearrangement uses TRBV27 and TRBJ2-7; D uncertain. Written as DNA, the CDR3 is TGTGCCAGCAGTCTAATGCCGCTGCACGAGCAGTACTTC. As protein: CASSLMPLHEQYF.